These T cell receptor beta chains were read from a single sample in a study of shared clonotypes between healthy human individuals. The repertoire was sequenced with immunoSEQ multiplex PCR; TCRdb's copy has only in-frame clones and lacks some. The sample has some 2.1 million clones, 85% to 95% seen once; the top ten hold 1.5% to 2%. The sample comprised naive CD8+ T cells from PBMCs. The receptors come from a man younger than 35 in good health. Some clones in this sample may be carry-over from other donors' samples. Each CDR3 is given with its conserved first and last residue. The order of the fields is CDR3 DNA, CDR3 protein, clone size, V gene, J gene, D gene. A D gene is named only where the DNA matches it firmly. Expanded clones get a size class; other rows say once, few or many, or leave the size out.

CDR3nt: TGTGCCAGCAGTGAAGGAAATGAGCAGTTCTTC
CDR3aa: CASSEGNEQFF
abundance: once
v_gene: TRBV6-1
j_gene: TRBJ2-1
d_gene: NA

CDR3nt: TGTGCCAGCAGTTTAGGAGGACTAGCGGGAGGACAGTTCTTC
CDR3aa: CASSLGGLAGGQFF
abundance: NA
v_gene: TRBV27
j_gene: TRBJ2-1
d_gene: TRBD2

CDR3nt: TGTGCCAGCAGTTTTGCGCTAGTGGTCGGGGGGGAGCTGTTTTTT
CDR3aa: CASSFALVVGGELFF
abundance: NA
v_gene: TRBV27
j_gene: TRBJ2-2
d_gene: NA

CDR3nt: TGCGCCAGCAGCCAAGATCGAGGTGCCCCTGAAGCTTTCTTT
CDR3aa: CASSQDRGAPEAFF
abundance: NA
v_gene: TRBV4-3
j_gene: TRBJ1-1
d_gene: NA

CDR3nt: TGTGCCAGCAGCGCATCAACTAGCCGGGAGGGCAATGAGCAGTTCTTC
CDR3aa: CASSASTSREGNEQFF
abundance: NA
v_gene: TRBV7-9
j_gene: TRBJ2-1
d_gene: TRBD2

CDR3nt: TGTGCCACCGGATCGCGGCGGGAAATAGAGACCCAGTACTTC
CDR3aa: CATGSRREIETQYF
abundance: NA
v_gene: TRBV15
j_gene: TRBJ2-5
d_gene: NA

CDR3nt: TGTGCCAGCAGCGTCTTCTCCACAGATACGCAGTATTTT
CDR3aa: CASSVFSTDTQYF
abundance: NA
v_gene: TRBV9
j_gene: TRBJ2-3
d_gene: NA

CDR3nt: TGTGCCAGCAGTTCGGTGGACAGCTTCGGACCCTACAATGAGCAGTTCTTC
CDR3aa: CASSSVDSFGPYNEQFF
abundance: NA
v_gene: TRBV27
j_gene: TRBJ2-1
d_gene: NA

CDR3nt: TGTGCCAGCGCAATCAGGGGGTCCAATCAGCCCCAGCATTTT
CDR3aa: CASAIRGSNQPQHF
abundance: NA
v_gene: TRBV27
j_gene: TRBJ1-5
d_gene: TRBD1

CDR3nt: TGTGCCAGCAGTTTATCGTTTGGGGGTATGACTGAAGCTTTCTTT
CDR3aa: CASSLSFGGMTEAFF
abundance: few
v_gene: TRBV27
j_gene: TRBJ1-1
d_gene: NA

CDR3nt: TGTGCCACCAGCAGACAAATCCAAAACGAGCAGTACTTC
CDR3aa: CATSRQIQNEQYF
abundance: NA
v_gene: TRBV15
j_gene: TRBJ2-7
d_gene: NA

CDR3nt: TGCGCCAGCAGCCAGACCAGGACAGGGACTAAATACGAGCAGTACTTC
CDR3aa: CASSQTRTGTKYEQYF
abundance: NA
v_gene: TRBV4-3
j_gene: TRBJ2-7
d_gene: NA

CDR3nt: TGTGCCAGCAGTTACCTCGGTAACACCGGGGAGCTGTTTTTT
CDR3aa: CASSYLGNTGELFF
abundance: once
v_gene: TRBV27
j_gene: TRBJ2-2
d_gene: NA

CDR3nt: TGCGCCAGCAGCTTGATCCCAGCGGGACCTAGCACAGATACGCAGTATTTT
CDR3aa: CASSLIPAGPSTDTQYF
abundance: NA
v_gene: TRBV5-1
j_gene: TRBJ2-3
d_gene: TRBD2

CDR3nt: TGTGCCAGCAGCGACGGGAGAGAGCCCCTAGCAACTAATGAAAAACTGTTTTTT
CDR3aa: CASSDGREPLATNEKLFF
abundance: NA
v_gene: TRBV9
j_gene: TRBJ1-4
d_gene: NA

CDR3nt: TGTGCCAGCAGTTACTCGGGTCGGTACACTGAAGCTTTCTTT
CDR3aa: CASSYSGRYTEAFF
abundance: NA
v_gene: TRBV6-5
j_gene: TRBJ1-1
d_gene: NA

CDR3nt: TGTGCCAGCAGCTTAGGGACCACCAGGGTGTTAGAGACCCAGTACTTC
CDR3aa: CASSLGTTRVLETQYF
abundance: NA
v_gene: TRBV7-2
j_gene: TRBJ2-5
d_gene: NA

CDR3nt: TGTGCCAGCAGCTTAGTTTCGCGACAGGGGGCTTTTAATGAGCAGTTCTTC
CDR3aa: CASSLVSRQGAFNEQFF
abundance: NA
v_gene: TRBV11-2
j_gene: TRBJ2-1
d_gene: TRBD1

CDR3nt: TGTGCCAGTAGTATATCCCGTGGGACTAGCGGGATCTACAATGAGCAGTTCTTC
CDR3aa: CASSISRGTSGIYNEQFF
abundance: NA
v_gene: TRBV19
j_gene: TRBJ2-1
d_gene: TRBD2

CDR3nt: TGTGCCAGCAGCCGAGAGTACGGGAGCGATGAGCAGTTCTTC
CDR3aa: CASSREYGSDEQFF
abundance: NA
v_gene: TRBV6-6
j_gene: TRBJ2-1
d_gene: NA

CDR3nt: TGCAGCGTTAAGGGCCACAGTTCTTCGGAAAAACTGTTTTTT
CDR3aa: CSVKGHSSSEKLFF
abundance: NA
v_gene: TRBV29-1
j_gene: TRBJ1-4
d_gene: NA

CDR3nt: TGCAGCGTTGAAATAGGGCTGAAAACTGAAGCTTTCTTT
CDR3aa: CSVEIGLKTEAFF
abundance: NA
v_gene: TRBV29-1
j_gene: TRBJ1-1
d_gene: NA

CDR3nt: TGTGCCAGCAGCTTAGGACAGATGAATAACTATGGCTACACCTTC
CDR3aa: CASSLGQMNNYGYTF
abundance: NA
v_gene: TRBV7-9
j_gene: TRBJ1-2
d_gene: NA

CDR3nt: TGCGCCAGCAGCCAAGATCTAACAAATGAGCAGTTCTTC
CDR3aa: CASSQDLTNEQFF
abundance: NA
v_gene: TRBV4-3
j_gene: TRBJ2-1
d_gene: NA

CDR3nt: TGTGCCAGCAGCTTAGAGGTTGGACAGCAAGAGACCCAGTACTTC
CDR3aa: CASSLEVGQQETQYF
abundance: NA
v_gene: TRBV7-9
j_gene: TRBJ2-5
d_gene: NA

CDR3nt: TGCAGCGCAACGACAGGGTACAATCAGCCCCAGCATTTT
CDR3aa: CSATTGYNQPQHF
abundance: NA
v_gene: TRBV29-1
j_gene: TRBJ1-5
d_gene: TRBD1

CDR3nt: TGTGCCTGGAGTGGCCCCCTTGTCGCAGGAGATACGCAGTATTTT
CDR3aa: CAWSGPLVAGDTQYF
abundance: once
v_gene: TRBV30
j_gene: TRBJ2-3
d_gene: NA

CDR3nt: TGTGCCAGCAGGGGGACGGGGCCCTCCTACGAGCAGTACTTC
CDR3aa: CASRGTGPSYEQYF
abundance: once
v_gene: TRBV27
j_gene: TRBJ2-7
d_gene: NA

CDR3nt: TGTGCCAGCAGTTTGTCGCGGGTCGGCGAGCAGTTCTTC
CDR3aa: CASSLSRVGEQFF
abundance: NA
v_gene: TRBV27
j_gene: TRBJ2-1
d_gene: NA

CDR3nt: TGTGCCAGCAGCGTAGCTGGGGCGGGAGTTGCTGAGACCCAGTACTTC
CDR3aa: CASSVAGAGVAETQYF
abundance: NA
v_gene: TRBV9
j_gene: TRBJ2-5
d_gene: TRBD2

CDR3nt: TGTGCCAGCAGTTTATTTGCTAGCGGGACGCACGAGCAGTACTTC
CDR3aa: CASSLFASGTHEQYF
abundance: NA
v_gene: TRBV28
j_gene: TRBJ2-7
d_gene: TRBD2

CDR3nt: TGTGCCAGCAGCTTGACAGGTGGGATTCAGCCCCAGCATTTT
CDR3aa: CASSLTGGIQPQHF
abundance: NA
v_gene: TRBV7-9
j_gene: TRBJ1-5
d_gene: NA

CDR3nt: TGTGCCAGCAGCATCGGGACAGGAATGTACGAGCAGTACTTC
CDR3aa: CASSIGTGMYEQYF
abundance: NA
v_gene: TRBV9
j_gene: TRBJ2-7
d_gene: TRBD1

CDR3nt: TGTGCCAGCAGCTTAGACAGGGGAGATACGCAGTATTTT
CDR3aa: CASSLDRGDTQYF
abundance: NA
v_gene: TRBV7-3
j_gene: TRBJ2-3
d_gene: TRBD1

CDR3nt: TGTGCCAGCAGTCGTCACCTGACAGGTAACACTGAAGCTTTCTTT
CDR3aa: CASSRHLTGNTEAFF
abundance: NA
v_gene: TRBV11-2
j_gene: TRBJ1-1
d_gene: NA

CDR3nt: TGTGCCTGGAGAGACTTGAGCGGATTGAACACTGAAGCTTTCTTT
CDR3aa: CAWRDLSGLNTEAFF
abundance: NA
v_gene: TRBV30
j_gene: TRBJ1-1
d_gene: NA

CDR3nt: TGTGCCAGCAGTTTTTCCGGGCGGAGCTATGGCTACACCTTC
CDR3aa: CASSFSGRSYGYTF
abundance: NA
v_gene: TRBV27
j_gene: TRBJ1-2
d_gene: NA

CDR3nt: TGTGCCATCAGTGATCGGGGGGAACCTGAAGCTTTCTTT
CDR3aa: CAISDRGEPEAFF
abundance: NA
v_gene: TRBV10-3
j_gene: TRBJ1-1
d_gene: NA

CDR3nt: TGTGCCAGCAGTTTATATCCCAGGAGCTCCTACGAGCAGTACTTC
CDR3aa: CASSLYPRSSYEQYF
abundance: NA
v_gene: TRBV27
j_gene: TRBJ2-7
d_gene: NA

CDR3nt: TGTGCCAGCACTCCAGGGGGGGTAAACACTGAAGCTTTCTTT
CDR3aa: CASTPGGVNTEAFF
abundance: NA
v_gene: TRBV28
j_gene: TRBJ1-1
d_gene: TRBD1

CDR3nt: TGTGCCAGCAGCGTCTACCCGGGAGGGCCTACGGAGACCCAGTACTTC
CDR3aa: CASSVYPGGPTETQYF
abundance: NA
v_gene: TRBV9
j_gene: TRBJ2-5
d_gene: TRBD2

CDR3nt: TGTGCCAGCAGTTGGACGGTTTCAGAGACCCAGTACTTC
CDR3aa: CASSWTVSETQYF
abundance: NA
v_gene: TRBV6-5
j_gene: TRBJ2-5
d_gene: NA

CDR3nt: TGTGCCAGCAGTTTGTTAGCGGGAGTTACAGATACGCAGTATTTT
CDR3aa: CASSLLAGVTDTQYF
abundance: NA
v_gene: TRBV27
j_gene: TRBJ2-3
d_gene: TRBD2

CDR3nt: TGTGCCAGCAGTTACTCCGGGACAGGGTTGACTGAGCAGTTCTTC
CDR3aa: CASSYSGTGLTEQFF
abundance: NA
v_gene: TRBV6-5
j_gene: TRBJ2-1
d_gene: TRBD1

CDR3nt: TGCGCCAGCAGCCCCAACAGGGGGAGCGATTTCGATACGCAGTATTTT
CDR3aa: CASSPNRGSDFDTQYF
abundance: NA
v_gene: TRBV4-1
j_gene: TRBJ2-3
d_gene: TRBD1

CDR3nt: TGTGCCAGCACCGCATTTCCAACGGGACTCCCAAGAGTGGATGAGCAGTTCTTC
CDR3aa: CASTAFPTGLPRVDEQFF
abundance: NA
v_gene: TRBV5-4
j_gene: TRBJ2-1
d_gene: NA

CDR3nt: TGTGCCAGCAGCTCGGGACAGGGGAGGGATACGCAGTATTTT
CDR3aa: CASSSGQGRDTQYF
abundance: NA
v_gene: TRBV7-6
j_gene: TRBJ2-3
d_gene: TRBD1

CDR3nt: TGTGCCAGCAGCTCGGCCATTGTGGGAGGTTCGTCGCACGAGCAGTACTTC
CDR3aa: CASSSAIVGGSSHEQYF
abundance: NA
v_gene: TRBV7-9
j_gene: TRBJ2-7
d_gene: NA

CDR3nt: TGTGCCAGCAGCCGGGACAGAAACGAGCAGTACTTC
CDR3aa: CASSRDRNEQYF
abundance: NA
v_gene: TRBV7-9
j_gene: TRBJ2-7
d_gene: TRBD1

CDR3nt: TGCGCCAGCAGCTTGTATGCGGGAATAAGCACAGATACGCAGTATTTT
CDR3aa: CASSLYAGISTDTQYF
abundance: NA
v_gene: TRBV5-1
j_gene: TRBJ2-3
d_gene: NA

CDR3nt: TGTGCCAGCAGCAGGGCCCCTTGGGATACGCAGTATTTT
CDR3aa: CASSRAPWDTQYF
abundance: NA
v_gene: TRBV27
j_gene: TRBJ2-3
d_gene: NA

CDR3nt: TGTGCCAGCAGCCTCAAAGGCCTAGCAGCCTACGAGCAGTACTTC
CDR3aa: CASSLKGLAAYEQYF
abundance: NA
v_gene: TRBV7-9
j_gene: TRBJ2-7
d_gene: NA

CDR3nt: TGCGCCAGCAGCTATCTAGCGTATCCCTCTGGGTCCTACAATGAGCAGTTCTTC
CDR3aa: CASSYLAYPSGSYNEQFF
abundance: NA
v_gene: TRBV5-1
j_gene: TRBJ2-1
d_gene: NA

CDR3nt: TGTGCCAGCAGCTCCAGACGGGGGCCCCGGGATAACTATGGCTACACCTTC
CDR3aa: CASSSRRGPRDNYGYTF
abundance: NA
v_gene: TRBV7-2
j_gene: TRBJ1-2
d_gene: NA

CDR3nt: TGTGCCAGCAGCCCGACCCCGCAGGGTCCCTACGAGCAGTACTTC
CDR3aa: CASSPTPQGPYEQYF
abundance: NA
v_gene: TRBV4-2
j_gene: TRBJ2-7
d_gene: NA